The clone carrying this TCR beta chain has a count of ten or more. The CDR3 sequence is 13 residues long. Germline CDR1 KGHSH, CDR2 LQKENI. The V end was cut by 5 bases, the J end by 3 bases, with 8 bases between. The sample originates from a study of low-dose radiotherapy and immunotherapy resistance in tumors. TRAV and TRBV primers primed cDNA for both TCRalpha and TCRbeta. With a constant-region primer and a V-primer adapter, TCRs were subjected to 20 PCR cycles of amplification. In TCRdb, the reads were re-called with MiXCR into one record per CDR3 protein. The data contain almost 40,000 distinct CDR3 sequences, 25% to 40% of them seen just once; the ten biggest clones take up around 3.5%. Time point noted: before trial treatment.

The sample consisted of PBMCs, taken before treatment. The origin of this receptor is a male donor with gallbladder cancer. This chain joins TRBV18 and TRBJ1-5; D may be TRBD1 (6 bases). The CDR3: CASSGQNNQPQHF. CDR3 DNA sequence: TGTGCCAGCTCAGGACAGAACAATCAGCCCCAGCATTTT.